Reported below is one TCR beta chain. Generated by immunoSEQ multiplex PCR, the TCRdb table keeps only in-frame clones and is missing some. The sample holds around 130,000 clones, approximately 85% seen once. These data belong to a study of blood T cell repertoires in COVID-19. From germline, CDR1 is LNHDA and CDR2 SQIVND (reference sequence). Trimming stripped 6 bases from V and 0 bases from J, with 11 bases between. CDR3 length: 14 amino acids. This TCR came from a human donor in a cohort sampled during active COVID-19. The chain joins TRBV19 to TRBJ1-1; the D gene is possibly TRBD1 (5 bases). Sequenced: peripheral blood. CDR3 sequence: CASSHRGLNTEAFF. The CDR3 region has the DNA TGTGCCAGTAGCCATCGGGGGTTGAACACTGAAGCTTTCTTT. Filled out from reference TRBV19 and TRBJ1-1, the complete variable domain reads DGGITQSPKYLFRKEGQNVTLSCEQNLNHDAMYWYRQDPGQGLRLIYYSQIVNDFQKGDIAEGYSVSREKKESFPLTVTSAQKNPTAFYLCASSHRGLNTEAFFGQGTRLTVV.